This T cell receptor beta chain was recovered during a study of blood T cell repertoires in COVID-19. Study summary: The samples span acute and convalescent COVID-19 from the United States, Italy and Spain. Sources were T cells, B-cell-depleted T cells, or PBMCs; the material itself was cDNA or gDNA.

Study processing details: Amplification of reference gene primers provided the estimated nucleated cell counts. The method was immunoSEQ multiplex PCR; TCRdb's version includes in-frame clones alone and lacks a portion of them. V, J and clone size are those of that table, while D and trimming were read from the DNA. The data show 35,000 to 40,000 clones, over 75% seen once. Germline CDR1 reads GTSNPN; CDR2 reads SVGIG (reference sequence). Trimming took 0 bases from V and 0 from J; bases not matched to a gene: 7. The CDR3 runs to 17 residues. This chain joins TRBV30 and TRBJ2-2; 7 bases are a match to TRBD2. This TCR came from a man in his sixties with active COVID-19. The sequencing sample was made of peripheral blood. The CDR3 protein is CAWSVFSGRANTGELFF. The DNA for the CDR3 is TGTGCCTGGAGTGTATTCAGTGGGAGGGCGAACACCGGGGAGCTGTTTTTT.